This T cell receptor (beta chain) comes out of a study of T cell responses to AZD1222 COVID-19 vaccine. TCRdb's table, derived via immunoSEQ multiplex PCR, lists solely in-frame clones and lacks some. The sample records tens of thousands of clones, roughly nine tenths being singletons. The sample holds one count of this clone. Its antigen is unknown. Per the germline V gene, CDR1 is SGDLS and CDR2 is YYNGEE. Trimming removed 1 base at V and 1 base at J, with 9 bases between. CDR3 length equals 15 residues. Study-wide findings and caveats: Spike regions recognized by vaccine-associated CD4 TCRs spanned the protein, led by 160-218 and 743-854. There were repertoire samples only from the period after the peak T cell response. Two AZD1222 doses significantly raised spike-specific TCR breadth and depth over controls.

The receptor's source is an adult who received the AZD1222 COVID-19 vaccine. This sample comprised peripheral blood, obtained 28 days after the second AZD1222 dose. This rearrangement joins TRBV9 to TRBJ1-5; D might be TRBD1 (6 bases). In nucleotides, the CDR3 is TGTGCCAGCAGCGTATCAGGGACAAGCAATCAGCCCCAGCATTTT. It translates to CASSVSGTSNQPQHF. The full variable domain, its missing parts supplied by reference TRBV9 and TRBJ1-5, is DSGVTQTPKHLITATGQRVTLRCSPRSGDLSVYWYQQSLDQGLQFLIQYYNGEERAKGNILERFSAQQFPDLHSELNLSSLELGDSALYFCASSVSGTSNQPQHFGDGTRLSIL.